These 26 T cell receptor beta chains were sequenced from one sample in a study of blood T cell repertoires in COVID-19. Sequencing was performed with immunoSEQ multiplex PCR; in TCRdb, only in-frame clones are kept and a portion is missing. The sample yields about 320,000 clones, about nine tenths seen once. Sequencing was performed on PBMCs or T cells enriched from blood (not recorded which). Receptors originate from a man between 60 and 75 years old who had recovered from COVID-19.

The CDR3 is CASSFRGVEQYF. For the CDR3, the DNA is TGTGCCAGCAGTTTCAGGGGAGTTGAGCAGTACTTC. The chain recombines TRBV28 with TRBJ2-7, with D possibly being TRBD1 (6 bases). From germline, CDR1 is MDHEN and CDR2 SYDVKM. The CDR3 has 12 amino acids. Trimming left V 3 bases short and J 7 bases short, with 10 bases between.

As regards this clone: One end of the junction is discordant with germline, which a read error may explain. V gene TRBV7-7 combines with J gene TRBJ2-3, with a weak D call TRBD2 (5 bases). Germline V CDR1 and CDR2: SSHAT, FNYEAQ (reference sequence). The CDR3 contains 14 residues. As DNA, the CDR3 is TGTGCTAGCAGCCCCGCGGGTCGGACAGATACGCAGTATTTT. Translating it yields CASSPAGRTDTQYF.

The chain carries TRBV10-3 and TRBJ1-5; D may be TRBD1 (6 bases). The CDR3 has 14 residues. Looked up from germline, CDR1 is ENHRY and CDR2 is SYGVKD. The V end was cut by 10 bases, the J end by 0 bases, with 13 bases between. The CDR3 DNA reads TGTGCCAGCTGGACAGTTTATAGCAATCAGCCCCAGCATTTT. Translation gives CASWTVYSNQPQHF.

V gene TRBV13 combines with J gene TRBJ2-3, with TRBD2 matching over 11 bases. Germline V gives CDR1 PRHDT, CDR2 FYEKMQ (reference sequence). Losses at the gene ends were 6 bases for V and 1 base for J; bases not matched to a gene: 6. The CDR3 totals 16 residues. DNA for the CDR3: TGTGCCAGCAGACCACCGGGACTAGCGGGCACAGATACGCAGTATTTT. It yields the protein CASRPPGLAGTDTQYF.

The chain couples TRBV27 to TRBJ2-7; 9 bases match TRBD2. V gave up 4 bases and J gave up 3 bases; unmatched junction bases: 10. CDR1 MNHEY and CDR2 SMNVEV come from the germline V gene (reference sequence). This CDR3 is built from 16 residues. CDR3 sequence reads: CASSSGLANNYYEQYF. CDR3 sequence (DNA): TGTGCCAGCAGTTCCGGACTAGCGAACAACTACTACGAGCAGTACTTC.

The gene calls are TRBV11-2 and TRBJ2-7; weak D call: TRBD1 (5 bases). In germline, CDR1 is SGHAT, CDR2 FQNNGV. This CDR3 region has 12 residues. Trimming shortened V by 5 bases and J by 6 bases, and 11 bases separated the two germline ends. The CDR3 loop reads CASSPGAFEQYF. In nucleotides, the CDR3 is TGTGCCAGCAGCCCTGGGGCCTTCGAGCAGTACTTC.

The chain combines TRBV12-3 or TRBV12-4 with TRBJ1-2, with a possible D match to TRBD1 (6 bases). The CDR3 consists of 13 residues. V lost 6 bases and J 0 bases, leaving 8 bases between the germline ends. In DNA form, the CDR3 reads TGTGCCAGCAGCCGGACAGCTAACTATGGCTACACCTTC. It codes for CASSRTANYGYTF.

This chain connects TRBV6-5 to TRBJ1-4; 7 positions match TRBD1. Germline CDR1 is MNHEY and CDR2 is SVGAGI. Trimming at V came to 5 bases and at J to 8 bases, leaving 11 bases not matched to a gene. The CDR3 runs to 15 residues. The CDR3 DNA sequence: TGTGCCAGCAGTCCCCACAGGGGAGGTCGGGAAAAACTGTTTTTT. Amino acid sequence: CASSPHRGGREKLFF.

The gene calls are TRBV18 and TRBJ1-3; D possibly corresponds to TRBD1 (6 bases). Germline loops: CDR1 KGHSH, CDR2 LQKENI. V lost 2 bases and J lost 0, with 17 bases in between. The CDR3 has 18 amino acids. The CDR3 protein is CASSPTGPGLPSGNTIYF. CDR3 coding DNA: TGTGCCAGCTCACCAACAGGGCCCGGACTTCCCTCTGGAAACACCATATATTTT.

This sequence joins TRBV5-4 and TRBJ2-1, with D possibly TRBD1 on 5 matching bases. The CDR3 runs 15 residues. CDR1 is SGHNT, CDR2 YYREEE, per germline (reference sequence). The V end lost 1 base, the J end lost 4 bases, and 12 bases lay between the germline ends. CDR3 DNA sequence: TGTGCCAGCAGCTTGTCTCTGGACAAGTACAATGAGCAGTTCTTC. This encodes CASSLSLDKYNEQFF.

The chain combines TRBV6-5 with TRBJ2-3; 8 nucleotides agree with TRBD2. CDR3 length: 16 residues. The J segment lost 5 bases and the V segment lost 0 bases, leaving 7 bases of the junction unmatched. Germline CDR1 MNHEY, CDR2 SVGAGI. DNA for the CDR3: TGTGCCAGCAGTTACTCGTTCCTCGGGAGGGGAGATACGCAGTATTTT. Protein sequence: CASSYSFLGRGDTQYF.

The CDR3 is CASSANSGNTIYF. CDR3 sequence (DNA): TGTGCCAGCAGTGCCAACTCTGGAAACACCATATATTTT. This sequence joins TRBV6-4 and TRBJ1-3, with unresolved D. CDR3 length: 13 amino acids. Germline V gene sequence: CDR1 MRHNA, CDR2 SNTAGT. V was clipped by 4 bases and J by 0 bases, with 4 bases between them.

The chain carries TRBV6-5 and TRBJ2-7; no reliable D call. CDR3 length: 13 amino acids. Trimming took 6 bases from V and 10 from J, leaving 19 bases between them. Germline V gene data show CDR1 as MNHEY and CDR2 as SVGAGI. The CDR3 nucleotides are TGTGCCAGCAGCCACGGCGGCGGTTTTTTTCAGTACTTC. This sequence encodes CASSHGGGFFQYF.

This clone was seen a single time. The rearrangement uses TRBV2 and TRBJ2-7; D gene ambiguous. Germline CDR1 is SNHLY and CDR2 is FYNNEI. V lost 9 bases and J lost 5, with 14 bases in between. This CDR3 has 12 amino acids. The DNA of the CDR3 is TGTGCCAGTAGAGGTTTGGGTAACGAGCAGTACTTC. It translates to CASRGLGNEQYF.

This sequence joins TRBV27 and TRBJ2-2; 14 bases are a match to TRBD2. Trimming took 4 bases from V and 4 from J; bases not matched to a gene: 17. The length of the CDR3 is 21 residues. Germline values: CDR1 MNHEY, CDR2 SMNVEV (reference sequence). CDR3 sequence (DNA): TGTGCCAGCAGTTCGTTCCCCTTCCGGACTAGCGGGGGGCGGGTCACCGGGGAGCTGTTTTTT. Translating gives CASSSFPFRTSGGRVTGELFF.

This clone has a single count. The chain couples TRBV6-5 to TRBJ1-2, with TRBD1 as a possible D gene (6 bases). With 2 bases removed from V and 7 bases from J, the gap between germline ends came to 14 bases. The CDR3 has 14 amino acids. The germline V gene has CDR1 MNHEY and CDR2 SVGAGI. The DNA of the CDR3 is TGTGCCAGCAGTTACAGTGGGGGCGCGGTTGGCTACACCTTC. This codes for CASSYSGGAVGYTF.

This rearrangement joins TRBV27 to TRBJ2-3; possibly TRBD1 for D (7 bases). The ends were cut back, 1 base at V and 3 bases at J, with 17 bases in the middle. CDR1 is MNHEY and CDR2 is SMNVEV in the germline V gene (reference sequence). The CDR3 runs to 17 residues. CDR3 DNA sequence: TGTGCCAGCAGTTTATTACGGGGACAGACTAGGACAGATACGCAGTATTTT. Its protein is CASSLLRGQTRTDTQYF.

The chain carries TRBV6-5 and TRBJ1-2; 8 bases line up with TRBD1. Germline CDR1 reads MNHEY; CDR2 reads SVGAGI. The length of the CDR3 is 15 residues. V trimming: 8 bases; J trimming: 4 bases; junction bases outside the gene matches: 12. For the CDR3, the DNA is TGTGCCAGCCTTTCTCCCAGGGGGCTTGGCTATGGCTACACCTTC. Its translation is CASLSPRGLGYGYTF.

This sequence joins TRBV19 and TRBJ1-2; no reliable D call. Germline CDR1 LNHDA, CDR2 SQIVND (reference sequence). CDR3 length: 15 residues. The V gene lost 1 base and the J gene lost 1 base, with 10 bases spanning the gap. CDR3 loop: CASSIGAINNYGYTF. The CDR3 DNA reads TGTGCCAGTAGTATAGGGGCAATAAATAACTATGGCTACACCTTC.

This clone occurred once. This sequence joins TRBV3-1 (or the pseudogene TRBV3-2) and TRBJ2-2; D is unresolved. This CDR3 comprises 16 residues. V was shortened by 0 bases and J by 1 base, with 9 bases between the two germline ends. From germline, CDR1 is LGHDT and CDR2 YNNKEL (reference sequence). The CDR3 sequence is CASSQDPPGNTGELFF. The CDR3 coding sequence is TGTGCCAGCAGCCAAGATCCCCCGGGGAACACCGGGGAGCTGTTTTTT.

The CDR3 nucleotides read TGTGCCAGCAATCTAGCGGGAGGGCGTGGCGGGGAGCTGTTTTTT. It codes for CASNLAGGRGGELFF. V is TRBV2 and J is TRBJ2-2; 12 positions match TRBD2. The CDR3 is 15 amino acids. V shed 7 bases, J shed 7 bases, and the junction held 7 bases outside the gene matches. Per the germline V gene, CDR1 is SNHLY and CDR2 is FYNNEI.

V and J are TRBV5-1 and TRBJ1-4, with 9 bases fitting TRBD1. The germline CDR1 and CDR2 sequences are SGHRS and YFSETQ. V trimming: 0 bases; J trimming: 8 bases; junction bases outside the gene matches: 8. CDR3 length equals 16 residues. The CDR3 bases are TGCGCCAGCAGCTTGGCCCCTGGGACAGGGTACGAAAAACTGTTTTTT. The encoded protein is CASSLAPGTGYEKLFF.

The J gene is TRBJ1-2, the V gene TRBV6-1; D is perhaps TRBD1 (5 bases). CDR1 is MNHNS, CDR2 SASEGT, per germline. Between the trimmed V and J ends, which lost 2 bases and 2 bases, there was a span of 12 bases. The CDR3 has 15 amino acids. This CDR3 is CASSEIRGSNYGYTF. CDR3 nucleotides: TGTGCCAGCAGTGAAATCCGGGGGTCCAACTATGGCTACACCTTC.

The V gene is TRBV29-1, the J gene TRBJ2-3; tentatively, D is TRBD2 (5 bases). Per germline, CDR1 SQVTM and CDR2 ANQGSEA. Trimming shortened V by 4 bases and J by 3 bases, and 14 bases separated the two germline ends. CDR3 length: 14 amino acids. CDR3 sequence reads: CSVGIPAETDTQYF. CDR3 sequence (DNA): TGCAGCGTTGGCATTCCAGCGGAGACAGATACGCAGTATTTT.

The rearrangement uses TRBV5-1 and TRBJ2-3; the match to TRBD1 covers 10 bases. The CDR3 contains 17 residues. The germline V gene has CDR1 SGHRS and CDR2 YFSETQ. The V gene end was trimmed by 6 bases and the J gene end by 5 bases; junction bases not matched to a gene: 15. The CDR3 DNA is TGCGCCAGCAACTCCGGTGTAGGGACAGGGGCGGAAGATACGCAGTATTTT. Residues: CASNSGVGTGAEDTQYF.

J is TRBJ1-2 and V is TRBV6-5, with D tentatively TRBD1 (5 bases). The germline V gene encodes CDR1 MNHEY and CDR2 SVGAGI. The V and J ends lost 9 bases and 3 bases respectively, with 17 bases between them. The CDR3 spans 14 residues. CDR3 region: CASRGLPGDYGYTF. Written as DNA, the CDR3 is TGTGCCAGTCGCGGGCTCCCGGGGGACTATGGCTACACCTTC.